This T cell receptor beta chain was found in a study of T-cell reconstitution after alpha-beta-depleted transplantation in children. Broader study findings: Among T cells one year after transplant, newly produced cells accounted for most counts and diversity.

Unique molecular identifiers were used to barcode this TCRbeta library. MiXCR, applied by TCRdb to the PCR reads, yields one record per CDR3 protein. The sample includes roughly 250,000 distinct CDR3 sequences, under 9.5% of them seen just once. J lost 5 bases, V lost 3 bases, and 7 bases had no gene match. Germline CDR1 is DFQATT and CDR2 is SNEGSKA (reference sequence). The CDR3 spans 16 residues. This clonotype was recorded many times. Its antigen is unidentified. Sequenced here: PBMCs, mostly from graft donor cells, sampled 180 days after TCRalphabeta/CD19-depleted stem cell transplant. The sequence was obtained from a male patient between 10 and 17 years old who had a stem cell transplant for acute lymphoblastic leukemia, so the T cells may come from the graft donor. The rearrangement links TRBV20-1 to TRBJ2-2; 12 bases map to TRBD2. CDR3 in amino acids: CSARTSGSRVTGELFF. The CDR3 DNA follows: TGCAGTGCTAGGACTAGCGGGAGCAGGGTGACCGGGGAGCTGTTTTTT.